A selection of T cell receptor beta chains follows, all from one sample in a study of CD8+CD57+ T cells in acquired aplastic anemia. From the reads, TCRdb called clonotypes with MiXCR, one entry per CDR3 protein. Of hundreds of thousands of distinct CDR3 sequences in the sample, under 40% were seen once. Sample: sorted CD4+, CD8+, or CD8+CD57+ T cells (not recorded which) from PBMCs. These receptors were collected from a human donor with aplastic anemia. The CDR3 runs from the conserved cysteine through the conserved F or W. The order of the fields is CDR3 protein, CDR3 DNA, V gene, J gene, CDR3 length, clone size, D gene. D genes are given only for firm matches. Clone size is given for some rows only: seen once, a few or many times, or a class if the clone is expanded.

CASSESGRRAEAFF	TGCGCCAGCAGTGAGTCGGGCCGGAGAGCTGAAGCTTTCTTT	TRBV10-1	TRBJ1-1	14	-	-
CASSTTLTGGRYEQYF	TGTGCCAGCAGTACCACGCTAACAGGGGGCAGGTACGAGCAGTACTTC	TRBV6-2/TRBV6-3	TRBJ2-7	16	-	TRBD1
CAISQQDGDTEAFF	TGTGCCATCAGTCAACAAGATGGGGACACTGAAGCTTTCTTT	TRBV10-3	TRBJ1-1	14	many	-
CASSSSGGGYEQYF	TGTGCCAGTAGCTCCTCGGGAGGGGGATACGAGCAGTACTTC	TRBV19	TRBJ2-7	14	many	TRBD2
CSVGPKGSLRVEQYF	TGCAGCGTAGGCCCCAAGGGGTCTCTCCGAGTAGAGCAGTACTTC	TRBV29-1	TRBJ2-7	15	-	-
CASSEQGAFKAFF	TGTGCCAGCAGTGAACAGGGGGCGTTCAAAGCTTTCTTT	TRBV25-1	TRBJ1-1	13	-	TRBD1
CSVSSGHTTGELFF	TGCAGCGTCTCCTCGGGACATACCACCGGGGAGCTGTTTTTT	TRBV29-1	TRBJ2-2	14	many	-
CASSQQPGTSAHTDTQYF	TGTGCCAGCAGCCAACAACCCGGGACTAGCGCCCACACAGATACGCAGTATTTT	TRBV3-1	TRBJ2-3	18	few	TRBD2
CSAQIGGPYQETQYF	TGCAGTGCTCAGATCGGGGGCCCGTACCAAGAGACCCAGTACTTC	TRBV20-1	TRBJ2-5	15	-	-
CATQDSAYEQYF	TGTGCCACCCAGGACAGTGCCTACGAGCAGTACTTC	TRBV6-1	TRBJ2-7	12	many	-
CASSQEGKAFF	TGCGCCAGCAGCCAAGAGGGGAAAGCTTTCTTT	TRBV4-1	TRBJ1-1	11	-	-
CSARQGAHDYGYTF	TGCAGCGCACGACAGGGGGCTCATGACTATGGCTACACCTTC	TRBV29-1	TRBJ1-2	14	-	TRBD1
CASAHGADTQYF	TGTGCCAGCGCCCATGGGGCAGATACGCAGTATTTT	TRBV6-2/TRBV6-3	TRBJ2-3	12	-	-
CASSYPGLQETQYF	TGTGCCAGCAGCTATCCCGGCCTACAAGAGACCCAGTACTTC	TRBV10-3	TRBJ2-5	14	few	-
CASSDGLQGAKGYTF	TGCGCCAGCAGCGATGGTTTACAGGGGGCGAAGGGCTACACCTTC	TRBV5-1	TRBJ1-2	15	many	TRBD1
CAISKEYNEQFF	TGTGCCATCAGTAAGGAGTACAATGAGCAGTTCTTC	TRBV10-3	TRBJ2-1	12	-	-
CASTSPSGQETQYF	TGCGCCAGCACCTCGCCTAGCGGACAAGAGACCCAGTACTTC	TRBV4-1	TRBJ2-5	14	few	TRBD2
CAISERQPPGDTQYF	TGTGCCATCAGTGAGCGGCAGCCCCCCGGAGATACGCAGTATTTT	TRBV10-3	TRBJ2-3	15	few	-
CASSSQGAVITGELFF	TGTGCCAGCAGCTCCCAGGGGGCGGTAATCACCGGGGAGCTGTTTTTT	TRBV11-1	TRBJ2-2	16	few	TRBD1
CASSWWTGGNKDTEAFF	TGTGCCAGCAGCTGGTGGACAGGGGGAAATAAGGACACTGAAGCTTTCTTT	TRBV9	TRBJ1-1	17	-	TRBD1
CASSLQDRANSPLHF	TGTGCCAGCAGCCTCCAGGACAGGGCTAATTCACCCCTCCACTTT	TRBV14	TRBJ1-6	15	many	TRBD1
CASSLNGGKIGELFF	TGTGCCAGCAGTTTAAACGGGGGGAAAATAGGGGAGCTGTTTTTT	TRBV10-3	TRBJ2-2	15	-	TRBD2
CASSQAWVQGDSYEQYF	TGTGCCAGCAGCCAAGCGTGGGTCCAGGGTGACTCCTACGAGCAGTACTTC	TRBV4-2	TRBJ2-7	17	-	-
CATRGYEQFF	TGTGCCACGCGCGGGTATGAGCAGTTCTTC	TRBV10-3	TRBJ2-1	10	many	-
CASSLGFNQPQHF	TGTGCCAGCAGCCTGGGATTCAATCAGCCCCAGCATTTT	TRBV12-3/TRBV12-4	TRBJ1-5	13	many	-
CASRTPSTYEQYF	TGTGCCAGCAGGACCCCTTCAACGTACGAGCAGTACTTC	TRBV25-1	TRBJ2-7	13	few	-
CATSPGGGETQYF	TGTGCCACCTCCCCAGGGGGGGGCGAGACCCAGTACTTC	TRBV24-1	TRBJ2-5	13	many	-
CASSLAGGPEEQYF	TGTGCCAGCAGCCTAGCGGGAGGGCCTGAGGAGCAGTACTTC	TRBV2	TRBJ2-7	14	many	TRBD2
CASSIPDRGPGQPQHF	TGTGCCAGTAGTATACCCGACAGGGGGCCTGGACAGCCCCAGCATTTT	TRBV19	TRBJ1-5	16	many	TRBD1
CASSLVQGLEYEQYF	TGCGCCAGCAGCTTAGTACAGGGACTGGAGTACGAGCAGTACTTC	TRBV5-1	TRBJ2-7	15	-	-
CASTPLVRAYGYTF	TGTGCCAGCACCCCCTTGGTAAGGGCCTATGGCTACACCTTC	TRBV6-1	TRBJ1-2	14	few	-
CASRQGDEQYF	TGTGCCAGCCGACAGGGGGACGAGCAGTACTTC	TRBV25-1	TRBJ2-7	11	-	TRBD1
CAWGQGADQPQHF	TGTGCCTGGGGACAGGGGGCCGACCAGCCCCAGCATTTT	TRBV30	TRBJ1-5	13	-	TRBD1
CAISGQGNSPLHF	TGTGCCATCAGTGGACAGGGTAATTCACCCCTCCACTTT	TRBV10-3	TRBJ1-6	13	many	TRBD1
CASSEYNRASPLHF	TGTGCCAGCAGTGAGTATAACCGGGCTTCACCCCTCCACTTT	TRBV19	TRBJ1-6	14	-	-
CASSQGWTGVMVQYF	TGCGCCAGCAGCCAAGGGTGGACAGGGGTTATGGTGCAGTACTTC	TRBV4-1	TRBJ2-7	15	once	TRBD1
CSARVELDEQYF	TGCAGTGCTAGAGTAGAACTAGACGAGCAGTACTTC	TRBV20-1	TRBJ2-7	12	many	-
CASSRGGNEQFF	TGTGCCAGCAGCCGCGGAGGGAATGAGCAGTTCTTC	TRBV7-3	TRBJ2-1	12	-	-
CASSQDELRGHTF	TGTGCCAGCAGCCAAGATGAGTTGCGGGGCCACACCTTC	TRBV5-6	TRBJ1-2	13	-	-
CAISESGRLSGANVLTF	TGTGCCATCAGTGAATCCGGGAGGCTATCTGGGGCCAACGTCCTGACTTTC	TRBV10-3	TRBJ2-6	17	many	TRBD2
CSARAGTGPPIALYNEQFF	TGCAGTGCTAGAGCCGGGACAGGGCCTCCTATCGCCCTTTACAATGAGCAGTTCTTC	TRBV20-1	TRBJ2-1	19	-	TRBD1
CASSSRGGGSYGYTF	TGTGCCAGCAGCTCCCGTGGAGGGGGCAGCTATGGCTACACCTTC	TRBV7-2	TRBJ1-2	15	-	TRBD1
CASSDPMTGTYSPLHF	TGTGCCAGTAGTGACCCGATGACAGGGACTTATTCACCCCTCCACTTT	TRBV19	TRBJ1-6	16	few	TRBD1
CASSLISGGDKNIQYF	TGTGCCAGCAGCTTAATTTCGGGGGGGGACAAAAACATTCAGTACTTC	TRBV7-3	TRBJ2-4	16	few	TRBD2
CASSLELAGGPDTQYF	TGCGCCAGCAGCTTGGAACTAGCGGGAGGGCCTGATACGCAGTATTTT	TRBV5-1	TRBJ2-3	16	-	TRBD2
CASSLTYNSPLHF	TGCGCCAGCAGTCTAACCTATAATTCACCCCTCCACTTT	TRBV2	TRBJ1-6	13	many	-
CAWSSNGQRNSPLHF	TGTGCCTGGAGTAGTAATGGACAGCGGAATTCACCCCTCCACTTT	TRBV30	TRBJ1-6	15	-	-
CASSQGGTGREQFF	TGCGCCAGCAGCCAAGGTGGGACAGGGCGGGAGCAGTTCTTC	TRBV4-3	TRBJ2-1	14	-	TRBD1